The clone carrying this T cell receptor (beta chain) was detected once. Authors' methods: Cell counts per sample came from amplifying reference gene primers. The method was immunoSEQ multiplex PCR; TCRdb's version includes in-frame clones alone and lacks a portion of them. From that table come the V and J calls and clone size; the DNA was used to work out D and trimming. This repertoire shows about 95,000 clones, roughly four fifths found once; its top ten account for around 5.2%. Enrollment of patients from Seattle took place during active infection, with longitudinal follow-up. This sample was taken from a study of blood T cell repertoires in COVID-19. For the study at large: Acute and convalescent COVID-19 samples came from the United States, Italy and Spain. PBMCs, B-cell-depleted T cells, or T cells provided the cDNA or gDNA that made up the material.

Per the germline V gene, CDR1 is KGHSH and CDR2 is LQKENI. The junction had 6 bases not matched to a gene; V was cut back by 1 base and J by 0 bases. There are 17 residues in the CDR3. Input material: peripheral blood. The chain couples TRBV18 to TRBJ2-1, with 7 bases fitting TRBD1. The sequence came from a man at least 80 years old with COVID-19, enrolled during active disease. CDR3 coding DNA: TGTGCCAGCTCACCACAAGGACAGGTGAGCTCCTACAATGAGCAGTTCTTC. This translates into CASSPQGQVSSYNEQFF. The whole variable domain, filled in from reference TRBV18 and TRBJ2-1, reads NAGVMQNPRHLVRRRGQEARLRCSPMKGHSHVYWYRQLPEEGLKFMVYLQKENIIDESGMPKERFSAEFPKEGPSILRIQQVVRGDSAAYFCASSPQGQVSSYNEQFFGPGTRLTVL.